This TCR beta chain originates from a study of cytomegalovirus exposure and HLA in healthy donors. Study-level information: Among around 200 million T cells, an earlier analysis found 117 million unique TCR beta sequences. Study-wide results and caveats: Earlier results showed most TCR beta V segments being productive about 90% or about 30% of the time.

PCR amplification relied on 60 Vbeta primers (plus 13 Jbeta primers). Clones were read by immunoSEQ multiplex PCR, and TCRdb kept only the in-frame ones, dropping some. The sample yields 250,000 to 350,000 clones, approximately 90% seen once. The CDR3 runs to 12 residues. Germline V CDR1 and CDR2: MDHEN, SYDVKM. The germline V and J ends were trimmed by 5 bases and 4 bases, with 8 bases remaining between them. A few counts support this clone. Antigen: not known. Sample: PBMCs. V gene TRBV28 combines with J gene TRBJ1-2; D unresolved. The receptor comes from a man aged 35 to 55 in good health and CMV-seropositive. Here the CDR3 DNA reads TGTGCCAGCAGTCCCGGGGTCTATGGCTACACCTTC. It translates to CASSPGVYGYTF.